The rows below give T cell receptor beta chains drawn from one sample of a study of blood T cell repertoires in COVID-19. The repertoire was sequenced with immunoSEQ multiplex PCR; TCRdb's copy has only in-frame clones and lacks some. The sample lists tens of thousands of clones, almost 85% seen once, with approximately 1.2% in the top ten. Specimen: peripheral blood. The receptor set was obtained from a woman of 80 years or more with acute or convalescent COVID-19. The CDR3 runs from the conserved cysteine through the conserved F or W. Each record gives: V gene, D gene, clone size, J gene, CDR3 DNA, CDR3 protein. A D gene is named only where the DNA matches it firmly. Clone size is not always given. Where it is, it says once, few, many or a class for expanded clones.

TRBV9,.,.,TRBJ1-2,TGTGCCAGCAGCGTAGATGGCAGCTATGGCTACACCTTC,CASSVDGSYGYTF
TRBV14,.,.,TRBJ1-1,TGTGCCAGCAGCCATTTGGGACATCAGGGGAACACTGAAGCTTTCTTT,CASSHLGHQGNTEAFF
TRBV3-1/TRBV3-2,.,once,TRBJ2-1,TGTGCCAGCAGCCAAGATTGGGGCGGGACCACCTCCTACAATGAGCAGTTCTTC,CASSQDWGGTTSYNEQFF
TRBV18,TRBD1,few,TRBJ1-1,TGTGCCAGCTCACCACGGGCAGGGGGCCACACTGAAGCTTTCTTT,CASSPRAGGHTEAFF
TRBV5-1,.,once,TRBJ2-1,TGCGCCAGCAGCTTGGTGGGCTTTGGGTCAGACAATGAGCAGTTCTTC,CASSLVGFGSDNEQFF
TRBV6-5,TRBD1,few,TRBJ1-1,TGTGCCGTAAGGGACAGGGATTACACTGAAGCTTTCTTT,CAVRDRDYTEAFF
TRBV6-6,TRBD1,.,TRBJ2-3,TGTGCCAGCAGTACGAGACAGGGAGCCACAGATACGCAGTATTTT,CASSTRQGATDTQYF
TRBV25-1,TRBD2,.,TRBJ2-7,TGTGCCAGCAGTATCATAGCGGGACTTGGCGACGAGCAGTACTTC,CASSIIAGLGDEQYF
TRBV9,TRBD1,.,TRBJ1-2,TGTGCCAGCAGCGTAGGATGGACAGGCGGCCTCTCTAACTATGGCTACACCTTC,CASSVGWTGGLSNYGYTF
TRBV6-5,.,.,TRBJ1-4,TGTGCCAGCCAGACAACAACTAATGAAAAACTGTTTTTT,CASQTTTNEKLFF
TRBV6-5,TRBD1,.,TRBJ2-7,TGTGCCACCGGGACAGGCCCATCCTACGAGCAGTACTTC,CATGTGPSYEQYF
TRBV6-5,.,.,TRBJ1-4,TGTGCCAGCAGTTACATTAACGGAAAACTGTTTTTT,CASSYINGKLFF
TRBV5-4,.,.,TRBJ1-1,TGTGCCAGCAGCTACGGGACAGAAGCTTTCTTT,CASSYGTEAFF
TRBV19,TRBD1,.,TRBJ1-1,TGTGCCAGTAGTATCGCCAGGGGGGTTTCTGCTGAAGCTTTCTTT,CASSIARGVSAEAFF
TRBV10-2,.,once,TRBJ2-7,TGCGCCAGCGCTAGTCGCGGGACCCCCCCCTACGAGCAGTACTTC,CASASRGTPPYEQYF
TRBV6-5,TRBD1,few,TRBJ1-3,TGTGCCAGCAGTTATCTTACAGGGGCTGGAAACACCATATATTTT,CASSYLTGAGNTIYF
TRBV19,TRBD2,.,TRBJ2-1,TGTGCCAGTACCGGGACTAGCGGGAGTTCCCTGAGTGAGCAGTTCTTC,CASTGTSGSSLSEQFF
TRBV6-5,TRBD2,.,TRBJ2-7,TGTGCCAGCAGTTTCCTGACAAGCGGGGGATACGAGCAGTACTTC,CASSFLTSGGYEQYF
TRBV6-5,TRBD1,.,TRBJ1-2,TGTGCCAGCAGTTACGGGACAGGGTTAGCTAACTATGGCTACACCTTC,CASSYGTGLANYGYTF
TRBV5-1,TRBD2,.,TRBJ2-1,TGCGCCAGCAGCTTGGGAGGACTAGCCCTTGAGCAGTTCTTC,CASSLGGLALEQFF
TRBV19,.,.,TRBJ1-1,TGTGCCAGTAGTGACCAGGGAAGGAACACTGAAGCTTTCTTT,CASSDQGRNTEAFF
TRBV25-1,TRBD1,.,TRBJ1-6,TGTGCCAGCAGTGAATGGGGACAGGGAAATTCACCCCTCCACTTT,CASSEWGQGNSPLHF
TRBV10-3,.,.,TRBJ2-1,TGTGCCATCAGTGAGAGTGGGGCTTACAATGAGCAGTTCTTC,CAISESGAYNEQFF
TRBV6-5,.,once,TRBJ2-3,TGTGCCAGCCGCCCCGGGACCGCCGGAGGGGATACGCAGTATTTT,CASRPGTAGGDTQYF
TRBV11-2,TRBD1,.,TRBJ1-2,TGTGCCAGCAGCTTAGGGACAGGGGGCGACCTCTATGGCTACACCTTC,CASSLGTGGDLYGYTF
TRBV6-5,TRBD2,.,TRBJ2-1,TGTGCCAGCAGTTACCGGTCCCGGACTAGCGGCAACGAGCAGTTCTTC,CASSYRSRTSGNEQFF
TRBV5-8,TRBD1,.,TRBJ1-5,TGTGCCAGCAGCTTGGGACAGGGAGTCCGTCAGCCCCAGCATTTT,CASSLGQGVRQPQHF
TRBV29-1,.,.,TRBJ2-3,TGCAGCGTCACATCGGGGAGCACAGATACGCAGTATTTT,CSVTSGSTDTQYF
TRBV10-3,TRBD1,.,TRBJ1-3,TGTGCCTCTGAACTCGGGAGGGGGCCTGACTCTGGAAACACCATATATTTT,CASELGRGPDSGNTIYF
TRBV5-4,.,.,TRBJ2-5,TGTGCCAGCAGCTTGGATCTGGAGACCCAGTACTTC,CASSLDLETQYF
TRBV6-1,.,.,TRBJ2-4,TGTGCCAGCAGTGAAGTATTCACAGGGTCAGCCAAAAACATTCAGTACTTC,CASSEVFTGSAKNIQYF
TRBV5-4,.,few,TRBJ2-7,TGTGCCAGCAGCTTGTCGGCAGGGTGGCAGCAGTACTTC,CASSLSAGWQQYF
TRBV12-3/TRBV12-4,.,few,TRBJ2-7,TGTGCCAGCAGTACCAATCAGGGGTACGAGCAGTACTTC,CASSTNQGYEQYF
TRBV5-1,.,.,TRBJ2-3,TGCGCCAGCAGCATCCCAGGCCCAGTCGGGGGAGGCCCCACAGATACGCAGTATTTT,CASSIPGPVGGGPTDTQYF
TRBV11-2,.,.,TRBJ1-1,TGTGCCAGCAGCCCATACTCTGAAGCTTTCTTT,CASSPYSEAFF
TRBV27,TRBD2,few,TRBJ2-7,TGTGCCAGTCGACTAGCGGGAGAAGGTGAGCAGTACTTC,CASRLAGEGEQYF
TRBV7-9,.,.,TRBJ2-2,TGTGCCAGCAGCTCTAGGACTGACGGGGAGCTGTTTTTT,CASSSRTDGELFF
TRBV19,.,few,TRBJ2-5,TGTGCCAGTAGTGGCAGACAGGTAGAGACCCAGTACTTC,CASSGRQVETQYF
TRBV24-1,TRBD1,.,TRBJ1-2,TGTGCCACCCAGGGGGACAGGGCCTATGGCTACACCTTC,CATQGDRAYGYTF
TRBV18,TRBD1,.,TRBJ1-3,TGTGCCAGCTCACCCGGGGACAGGGGGCTGGCTGGAAACACCATATATTTT,CASSPGDRGLAGNTIYF
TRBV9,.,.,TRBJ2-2,TGTGCCAGCAGCCCAGAATTGAATCCGAACACCGGGGAGCTGTTTTTT,CASSPELNPNTGELFF
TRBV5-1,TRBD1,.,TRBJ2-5,TGCGCCAGCACCAGGGGACAGGGGGCCGAGGAGACCCAGTACTTC,CASTRGQGAEETQYF
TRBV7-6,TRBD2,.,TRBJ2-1,TGTGCCAGCAGCCAACCGGGACTAGCGGCCAATGAGCAGTTCTTC,CASSQPGLAANEQFF
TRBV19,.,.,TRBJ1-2,TGTGCCAGTAGGAGCACCGGGTTAAACTATGGCTACACCTTC,CASRSTGLNYGYTF
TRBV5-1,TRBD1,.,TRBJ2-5,TGCGCCAGCAGCTTGGAACCAGGGGGGACCCAGTACTTC,CASSLEPGGTQYF
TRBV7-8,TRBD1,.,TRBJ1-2,TGTGCCAGCAGCCCTGGGACAGGGGGTTTCTATGGCTACACCTTC,CASSPGTGGFYGYTF
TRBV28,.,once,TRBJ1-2,TGTGCCAGCAGTCGCCCCCAGGGCCCCTATGGCTACACCTTC,CASSRPQGPYGYTF
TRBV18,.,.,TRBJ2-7,TGTGCCAGCTCACCAGGACAGACTTACGAGCAGTACTTC,CASSPGQTYEQYF
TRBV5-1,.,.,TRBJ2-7,TGCGCCAGCAGCCCCGGGACTCCTAACGAGCAGTACTTC,CASSPGTPNEQYF
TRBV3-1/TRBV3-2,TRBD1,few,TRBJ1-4,TGTGCCAGCAGCCAAGACGGGACAGGGAATGAAAAACTGTTTTTT,CASSQDGTGNEKLFF